This record covers a single T cell receptor (beta chain). This CDR3 has 16 residues. Per the germline V gene, CDR1 is SEHNR and CDR2 is FQNEAQ (reference sequence). With 0 bases clipped from V and 4 bases from J, the junction kept 2 bases outside the gene matches. Vbeta (60) and Jbeta (13) primers were used in the PCR. In the original workflow: Later, an analysis found 75 million to 100 million unique TCR beta chains, and 10 million to 11 million of these were shared. The method was immunoSEQ multiplex PCR; TCRdb's version includes in-frame clones alone and lacks a portion of them. V and J calls and clone size are given by that table; D and trimming were obtained from the DNA. In all, the sample yields 150,000 or so clones. This sample is part of a study of cytomegalovirus exposure and HLA in healthy donors. Looking at the study overall: About 83 million unique TCRs from HLA-typed donors made up an early data release.

This sequence was found in a woman aged 50 to 65 in good health and CMV-seronegative. Material: PBMCs. This chain joins TRBV7-9 and TRBJ2-1, with 11 bases fitting TRBD2. This chain's CDR3 is CASSLATSGSYNEQFF. The CDR3 nucleotides read TGTGCCAGCAGCTTAGCCACTAGCGGGAGTTACAATGAGCAGTTCTTC.